The 24 T cell receptor beta chains below all came from one sample that was sequenced in a study of blood T cells in healthy people across ages. Then a second PCR, running about 7 to 11 cycles, was carried out with a sample-barcoded 5' primer and a J-beta primer mix. From the 5' RACE reads, TCRdb called clonotypes with MiXCR, one entry per CDR3 protein. Among approximately 800,000 distinct CDR3 sequences listed, roughly 64% were seen once. Sequenced material: blood. These receptors came from a man younger than 45 in good health.

The chain joins TRBV7-2 to TRBJ2-2; 9 positions agree with TRBD1. The V gene's germline CDR1 is SGHTA and CDR2 FQGNSA. Trimming at V came to 6 bases and at J to 5 bases, leaving 10 bases not matched to a gene. This CDR3 comprises 16 residues. The CDR3 DNA reads TGTGCCAGCAGGCCCCCGGGACAGGGAGGTACCGGGGAGCTGTTTTTT. This sequence encodes CASRPPGQGGTGELFF.

The chain employs TRBV27 and TRBJ2-5; D uncertain. The last part of the DNA fits TRBJ2-7 better; the J call may be wrong. The CDR3 is 16 amino acids. Germline CDR1 and CDR2: MNHEY and SMNVEV (reference sequence). In DNA, the CDR3 is TGTGCCAGCAGTTTACTCCCCGGGTCCTCCTTCTACGAGCAGTACTTC. Residues: CASSLLPGSSFYEQYF.

This clonotype was detected a few times. V gene TRBV5-6 combines with J gene TRBJ2-1, with D unclear. In germline, CDR1 is SGHDT, CDR2 YYEEEE. Trimming shortened V by 4 bases and J by 8 bases, and 19 bases separated the two germline ends. The CDR3 spans 15 residues. This chain's CDR3 is CASSPGPRPPDEQFF. CDR3 sequence (DNA): TGTGCCAGCAGCCCCGGGCCAAGACCCCCCGATGAGCAGTTCTTC.

This clonotype was observed a few times. This sequence joins TRBV10-3 and TRBJ2-3; possibly TRBD2 for D (5 bases). The CDR3 consists of 10 residues. Germline lookup yields CDR1 ENHRY and CDR2 SYGVKD. With 11 bases removed from V and 11 bases from J, the gap between germline ends came to 14 bases. In DNA, the CDR3 is TGTGCCGTGGGAGATGGTGAGCAGTATTTT. Protein sequence: CAVGDGEQYF.

The chain couples TRBV7-2 to TRBJ2-5, with a tentative D call TRBD2 (6 bases). CDR3 length: 14 amino acids. Per the germline V gene, CDR1 is SGHTA and CDR2 is FQGNSA. V was clipped by 0 bases and J by 11 bases, with 16 bases between them. This CDR3 is CASSLALGSGEQYF. DNA of the CDR3: TGTGCCAGCAGCTTAGCGCTTGGTAGCGGAGAGCAGTACTTC.

This rearrangement joins TRBV10-3 to TRBJ1-6; D gene unclear. Per the germline V gene, CDR1 is ENHRY and CDR2 is SYGVKD. The length of the CDR3 is 13 residues. The V gene lost 7 bases and the J gene lost 0 bases, with 4 bases spanning the gap. The CDR3 bases are TGTGCCATCACAAGCTCCTATAATTCACCCCTCCACTTT. The encoded protein is CAITSSYNSPLHF.

The CDR3 loop is CATRATAYGYTF. As DNA, the CDR3 is TGTGCCACCAGGGCGACTGCCTATGGCTACACCTTC. The chain is built from TRBV10-3 and TRBJ1-2, with D possibly being TRBD1 (5 bases). Germline loops: CDR1 ENHRY, CDR2 SYGVKD. CDR3 length: 12 amino acids. V dropped 10 bases and J dropped 4 bases, with 13 bases sitting between them.

The rearrangement links TRBV12-5 to TRBJ2-3, with unresolved D. The CDR3 length is 14 residues. Trimming pared 1 base from V and 7 bases from J, leaving 12 bases between. Germline assignment: CDR1 LGHNT and CDR2 FRNRAP. The CDR3 reads CASGLATLTHTQYF. CDR3 nucleotides: TGTGCTAGTGGTTTGGCCACTCTCACGCATACGCAGTATTTT.

This clonotype was detected once. The V and J genes are TRBV12-3 or TRBV12-4 and TRBJ2-7; TRBD2 matches at 9 bases. The J segment lost 0 bases and the V segment lost 7 bases, leaving 13 bases of the junction unmatched. This CDR3 has 17 amino acids. The CDR3 region has the DNA TGTGCCAGCACCGGGAGCCGTAGCGGGAGAGGCTCCTACGAGCAGTACTTC. Translated: CASTGSRSGRGSYEQYF.

The genes are TRBV5-1 and TRBJ2-7, with D perhaps matching TRBD1 (5 bases). The germline CDR1 and CDR2 sequences are SGHRS and YFSETQ. The length of the CDR3 is 14 residues. V lost 3 bases and J lost 5, with 15 bases in between. The CDR3 nucleotides read TGCGCCAGCAGCTCCGACAGCCGTTGGGACGAGCAGTACTTC. Encoded protein: CASSSDSRWDEQYF.

The V call is TRBV4-2, the J call TRBJ2-7; 10 nucleotides align to TRBD1. The CDR3 is made up of 17 amino acids. Losses at the gene ends were 3 bases for V and 1 base for J; bases not matched to a gene: 9. Germline V lookup: CDR1 LGHNA, CDR2 YNFKEQ. CDR3 DNA: TGTGCCAGCAGCCACGCCACCGGGACAGGGGTTTCCTACGAGCAGTACTTC. Translation gives CASSHATGTGVSYEQYF.

This clonotype has only one observation. The chain carries TRBV7-7 and TRBJ2-7, with 7 bases fitting TRBD1. This CDR3 region has 14 residues. V was clipped by 5 bases and J by 3 bases; unmatched bases: 7. Germline CDR1 is SSHAT and CDR2 is FNYEAQ (reference sequence). The DNA for the CDR3 is TGTGCCAGCAGCGGAACAGGGGTTTGCTACGAGCAGTACTTC. This encodes CASSGTGVCYEQYF. The whole variable domain, remainder taken from reference TRBV7-7 and TRBJ2-7, is GAGVSQSPRYKVTKRGQDVTLRCDPISSHATLYWYQQALGQGPEFLTYFNYEAQPDKSGLPSDRFSAERPEGSISTLTIQRTEQRDSAMYRCASSGTGVCYEQYFGPGTRLTVT.

The rearrangement uses TRBV7-2 and TRBJ2-5, with D possibly matching TRBD1 (6 bases). Per germline, CDR1 SGHTA and CDR2 FQGNSA. The CDR3 length is 18 residues. The germline V and J ends were trimmed by 1 base and 2 bases, with 20 bases remaining between them. CDR3 bases: TGTGCCAGCAGCTTAGTCCTTTTACAAGACAGGCAGCAAGAGACCCAGTACTTC. Translated: CASSLVLLQDRQQETQYF.

This clonotype has just a few counts. The chain combines TRBV11-2 with TRBJ1-2; 11 bases line up with TRBD1. The length of the CDR3 is 15 residues. CDR1 SGHAT and CDR2 FQNNGV come from the germline V gene. Germline trimming cut 1 base from V and 5 bases from J; bases unmatched to any gene: 3. CDR3: CASSLAGTGGYGYTF. The DNA for the CDR3 is TGTGCCAGCAGCTTAGCTGGGACAGGGGGGTATGGCTACACCTTC.

This clonotype appeared a few times. The chain couples TRBV29-1 to TRBJ2-5; D is perhaps TRBD1 or TRBD2 (5 bases each). The CDR3 is 16 residues long. The V gene's germline CDR1 is SQVTM and CDR2 ANQGSEA. The V end was cut by 0 bases, the J end by 5 bases, with 19 bases between. Here the CDR3 DNA reads TGCAGCGTTGAAGAATCCGGCCTCGAGGGGTGGGAGACCCAGTACTTC. Protein product: CSVEESGLEGWETQYF.

The chain links TRBV21-1 to TRBJ2-1. TRBV21-1 is described as a pseudogene. The CDR3 sequence is 11 residues long. The CDR3 nucleotides are TGTGCCAGCATCGCGAGATATGAGCAGTTCTTC. Translating gives CASIARYEQFF.

The chain combines TRBV24-1 with TRBJ2-1; D is possibly TRBD2 (5 bases). The CDR3 length is 13 residues. Germline V CDR1 and CDR2: KGHDR, SFDVKD. Trimming took off 5 bases at V and 9 bases at J, with 13 bases between the two ends. CDR3 sequence reads: CATSVASSGEQFF. CDR3 coding DNA: TGTGCCACCAGTGTTGCTAGCAGCGGTGAGCAGTTCTTC.

The chain is built from TRBV28 and TRBJ2-7; D is perhaps TRBD2 (5 bases). The V and J ends lost 5 bases and 7 bases respectively, with 12 bases between them. The CDR3 length is 12 residues. CDR1 MDHEN and CDR2 SYDVKM come from the germline V gene. CDR3 coding DNA: TGTGCCAGCAGTACACGGCGGGTTGAGCAGTACTTC. It encodes CASSTRRVEQYF. Full variable domain (missing parts from reference TRBV28 and TRBJ2-7): DVKVTQSSRYLVKRTGEKVFLECVQDMDHENMFWYRQDPGLGLRLIYFSYDVKMKEKGDIPEGYSVSREKKERFSLILESASTNQTSMYLCASSTRRVEQYFGPGTRLTVT.

The chain's CDR3 is CASSPRTGTQETQYF. The CDR3 nucleotides are TGTGCCAGCTCACCCCGGACAGGAACCCAAGAGACCCAGTACTTC. This rearrangement joins TRBV18 to TRBJ2-5; 7 nucleotides align to TRBD1. With V trimmed by 3 bases and J by 1 base, 5 bases remained unmatched. In germline, CDR1 is KGHSH, CDR2 LQKENI. The CDR3 consists of 15 residues.

This clonotype was detected only a few times. The V gene is TRBV25-1, the J gene TRBJ1-1; D is undetermined. V lost 2 bases, J lost 9 bases, and 25 bases lay in between. Germline CDR1 reads MGHDK; CDR2 reads SYGVNS. The CDR3 has 17 residues. This CDR3 is CASSENFGRQYRAKAFF. CDR3 DNA sequence: TGTGCCAGCAGTGAAAATTTCGGGCGGCAGTACCGGGCGAAAGCTTTCTTT.

The chain carries TRBV20-1 and TRBJ2-7; D remains ambiguous. The CDR3 covers 13 residues. Deletions cut 0 bases from V and 1 base from J, with 7 bases between. Germline CDR1 is DFQATT and CDR2 is SNEGSKA (reference sequence). The DNA of the CDR3 is TGCAGTGCTAGAGATATACAGTCCTACGAGCAGTACTTC. The encoded protein is CSARDIQSYEQYF.

There are many counts of this clonotype. The chain combines TRBV12-3 or TRBV12-4 with TRBJ2-1, with D perhaps TRBD2 (6 bases). The length of the CDR3 is 12 residues. Trimming shortened V by 0 bases and J by 14 bases, and 11 bases separated the two germline ends. CDR3: CASSLAGGEKFF. CDR3 coding DNA: TGTGCCAGCAGTTTAGCTGGCGGGGAGAAGTTCTTC.

The CDR3 is CASSSTGDGQPQHF. CDR3 coding DNA: TGTGCCAGCAGTTCGACAGGGGACGGTCAGCCCCAGCATTTT. The chain combines TRBV12-3 or TRBV12-4 with TRBJ1-5; 8 positions match TRBD1. The CDR3 is 14 residues long. V gave up 4 bases and J gave up 6 bases; unmatched junction bases: 5.

This sequence joins TRBV10-3 and TRBJ2-1; weak D call: TRBD1 (5 bases). Between the trimmed V and J ends, which lost 3 bases and 12 bases, there was a span of 18 bases. This CDR3 has 14 residues. Germline loops: CDR1 ENHRY, CDR2 SYGVKD. The CDR3 bases are TGTGCCATCAGTGATCCGAATAGGGGCCAGGGGCAGTTCTTC. Translation gives CAISDPNRGQGQFF.